These 12 T cell receptor beta chains were all obtained from the same sample, sequenced in a study of beta chain features in type 1 diabetes. Sequencing targeted expressed TCRB transcripts, as all isolated RNA had been reverse transcribed. The protocol was immunoSEQ multiplex PCR, while the TCRdb copy is restricted to in-frame clones and leaves out a portion. The sample yields about 320,000 clones, approximately 14% seen once. The sequenced sample was central memory CD4+ T cells from blood. These receptors were obtained from a young man in good health.

The rearrangement uses TRBV5-1 and TRBJ2-5; 12 bases match TRBD2. CDR3 length: 17 amino acids. J gave up 5 bases and V 5 bases, and 13 bases lay outside the gene matches. The germline V gene encodes CDR1 SGHRS and CDR2 YFSETQ. The CDR3 sequence is CASRFYVGLAGGETQYF. CDR3 DNA: TGCGCCAGCAGATTCTACGTGGGACTAGCGGGTGGGGAGACCCAGTACTTC. The full variable domain, its missing parts supplied by reference TRBV5-1 and TRBJ2-5, is KAGVTQTPRYLIKTRGQQVTLSCSPISGHRSVSWYQQTPGQGLQFLFEYFSETQRNKGNFPGRFSGRQFSNSRSEMNVSTLELGDSALYLCASRFYVGLAGGETQYFGPGTRLLVL.

This chain uses TRBV5-6 with TRBJ2-4; 10 nucleotides match TRBD2. The CDR3 has 15 residues. CDR1 and CDR2 from the germline V gene are SGHDT and YYEEEE. The ends lost 2 bases at V and 7 bases at J; junction bases unmatched: 6. The CDR3 spells CASSLWTSGGNIQYF. The CDR3 coding sequence is TGTGCCAGCAGCTTATGGACTAGCGGAGGGAACATTCAGTACTTC.

This clone was seen more than once but under ten times. V usage is TRBV5-5 and J usage is TRBJ2-3; no definite D call. CDR3 size: 13 residues. V was cut by 0 bases and J by 3 bases, with 5 bases left in between. CDR1 is SGHKS, CDR2 YYEKEE, per germline (reference sequence). The CDR3 sequence: CASSLEATDTQYF. The CDR3 nucleotides are TGTGCCAGCAGCTTGGAGGCAACAGATACGCAGTATTTT.

V is TRBV6-6 and J is TRBJ2-5; 9 bases match TRBD2. There are 14 residues in the CDR3. The V gene's germline CDR1 is MNHNY and CDR2 SVGAGI (reference sequence). The trim removed 5 bases at V and 6 bases at J, leaving 7 bases unmatched. The CDR3 region is CASSTWTSEKTQYF. In DNA, the CDR3 is TGTGCCAGCAGTACCTGGACTAGCGAAAAGACCCAGTACTTC.

The V gene is TRBV6-5, the J gene TRBJ2-3, with TRBD2 as a possible D gene (5 bases). In germline, CDR1 is MNHEY, CDR2 SVGAGI. This CDR3 is built from 12 residues. Trimming took 6 bases from V and 6 from J, leaving 10 bases between them. In DNA form, the CDR3 reads TGTGCCAGCAGCCACACGGGGGATACGCAGTATTTT. It yields the protein CASSHTGDTQYF.

This clone was seen at least ten times. The chain is built from TRBV23-1 and TRBJ2-1; D gene ambiguous. TRBV23-1 is noted as an ORF with a role that remains uncertain. CDR3 length: 9 amino acids. V shed 3 bases and J shed 9 bases, with 0 bases lying between them. CDR3 in amino acids: CASSHEQFF. The CDR3 nucleotides read TGCGCCAGCAGTCATGAGCAGTTCTTC.

The chain links TRBV9 to TRBJ2-3, with 9 nucleotides matching TRBD2. With V trimmed by 0 bases and J by 7 bases, 6 bases remained unmatched. Germline values: CDR1 SGDLS, CDR2 YYNGEE. The CDR3 loop spans 15 amino acids. The CDR3 DNA is TGTGCCAGCAGCGTAGGTGGCGGGGGGGCATATACGCAGTATTTT. Its translation is CASSVGGGGAYTQYF.

V gene TRBV2 combines with J gene TRBJ1-2; 7 nucleotides align to TRBD1. V was pared by 7 bases and J by 6 bases, with 8 bases of the junction left unmatched. The CDR3 is 13 amino acids. Germline V gene sequence: CDR1 SNHLY, CDR2 FYNNEI. The CDR3, as DNA: TGTGCCAGCACAGGGGGTGGAAGGGATGGCTACACCTTC. Translating it yields CASTGGGRDGYTF.

This clone was detected many times. The V gene is TRBV29-1, the J gene TRBJ2-1; the D is unclear. The germline V gene has CDR1 SQVTM and CDR2 ANQGSEA. The germline V and J ends were trimmed by 5 bases and 7 bases, with 15 bases remaining between them. CDR3 length equals 13 residues. CDR3: CSVQEGLYNEQFF. Written as DNA, the CDR3 is TGCAGCGTTCAGGAAGGGTTGTATAATGAGCAGTTCTTC.

In nucleotides, the CDR3 is TGTGCCATCTCGGAACGGAACTATGGCTACACCTTC. Its protein is CAISERNYGYTF. V is TRBV10-3 and J is TRBJ1-2; D remains ambiguous. Germline V gene lookup returns CDR1 ENHRY and CDR2 SYGVKD. The CDR3 loop spans 12 amino acids. Trimming pared 8 bases from V and 2 bases from J, leaving 9 bases between.

This chain connects TRBV9 to TRBJ2-7; 12 bases map to TRBD2. The CDR3 contains 18 residues. Germline CDR1 reads SGDLS; CDR2 reads YYNGEE. J lost 0 bases, V lost 0 bases, and 7 bases had no gene match. In DNA, the CDR3 is TGTGCCAGCAGCGTAGCGCCTAGCGGGAGGGCCCACTCCTACGAGCAGTACGTC. The encoded protein is CASSVAPSGRAHSYEQYV.

This clone occurred a few times. The chain couples TRBV7-2 to TRBJ2-1; 9 bases fit TRBD1. In germline, CDR1 is SGHTA, CDR2 FQGNSA. This CDR3 comprises 14 residues. The V segment lost 5 bases and the J segment 6 bases; nucleotides outside the gene matches: 5. This CDR3 is CASSRQGGPNEQFF. CDR3 sequence (DNA): TGTGCCAGCAGCCGACAGGGGGGGCCCAATGAGCAGTTCTTC.